This entry lists 9 T cell receptor beta chains sequenced from one sample in a study of cytomegalovirus exposure and HLA in healthy donors. Primers included in the PCR were 60 Vbeta and 13 Jbeta primers. Libraries were prepared by immunoSEQ multiplex PCR; TCRdb keeps only in-frame clonotypes and omits some of them. The data show about 120,000 clones, around 76% seen once. The source material was PBMCs. These receptors were obtained from a man between 45 and 60 years old in good health and CMV-seropositive.

This rearrangement joins TRBV5-1 to TRBJ1-1; TRBD1 aligns across 8 bases. The CDR3 spans 14 residues. Germline CDR1 and CDR2: SGHRS and YFSETQ. V shed 5 bases, J shed 2 bases, and the junction held 5 bases outside the gene matches. Here the CDR3 reads CASRSGTGNTEAFF. The CDR3 nucleotides read TGCGCCAGCAGGTCCGGGACAGGCAACACTGAAGCTTTCTTT.

The chain carries TRBV10-3 and TRBJ1-1, with TRBD1 matching 9 bases. V dropped 9 bases and J dropped 5; count of bases not matched to a gene: 10. The CDR3 loop spans 14 amino acids. The germline gives CDR1 ENHRY, CDR2 SYGVKD. The CDR3 here is CAMSTTGGGTEAFF. For the CDR3, the DNA is TGTGCCATGTCGACAACAGGGGGCGGTACTGAAGCTTTCTTT.

V usage is TRBV19 and J usage is TRBJ2-3, with a tentative D call TRBD1 (5 bases). V gave up 9 bases and J gave up 4 bases, with 20 bases separating them. Germline CDR1 and CDR2: LNHDA and SQIVND (reference sequence). This CDR3 has 15 amino acids. The CDR3 loop is CASRLGVGLADTQYF. The CDR3 DNA is TGTGCCAGCAGACTTGGGGTGGGGCTGGCAGATACGCAGTATTTT.

The CDR3 protein is CASSTQVTDLLGYTF. As DNA, the CDR3 is TGTGCCAGCAGCACTCAAGTGACAGACTTGCTGGGCTACACCTTC. The V and J genes are TRBV9 and TRBJ1-2; the D gene is possibly TRBD1 (5 bases). The ends were cut back, 4 bases at V and 8 bases at J, with 21 bases in the middle. Germline CDR1 and CDR2: SGDLS and YYNGEE. This CDR3 region has 15 residues.

The CDR3 DNA is TGTGCCAGCCTTTGCTACGAGCAGTACTTC. This encodes CASLCYEQYF. The J gene is TRBJ2-5, the V gene TRBV28; D is unclear. The J call may not be correct, given that the DNA end is closer to TRBJ2-7. The CDR3 runs to 10 residues. CDR1 is MDHEN and CDR2 is SYDVKM in the germline V gene.

Concerning this clone itself: Other DNA sequences in this specimen translate into the identical CDR3. This sequence joins TRBV9 and TRBJ2-3, with TRBD2 matching 7 bases. The germline V gene has CDR1 SGDLS and CDR2 YYNGEE. Unmatched junction bases numbered 11, after V lost 0 bases and J lost 4 bases. This CDR3 is built from 17 residues. The CDR3 region is CASSVEYVGGGADTQYF. In DNA, the CDR3 is TGTGCCAGCAGCGTAGAGTACGTGGGGGGAGGGGCAGATACGCAGTATTTT.

The chain recombines TRBV29-1 with TRBJ1-3; D call uncertain. The CDR3 sequence is 12 residues long. The V end was cut by 4 bases, the J end by 4 bases, with 8 bases between. Germline V gene sequence: CDR1 SQVTM, CDR2 ANQGSEA. The CDR3 sequence is CSVVSTGNTIYF. The CDR3 DNA sequence: TGCAGCGTTGTATCGACAGGAAACACCATATATTTT.

This chain connects TRBV6-5 to TRBJ2-7; 7 bases match TRBD1. After removal of 6 bases from V and 3 bases from J, the junction contained 8 bases not matched to a gene. The CDR3 contains 14 residues. From germline, CDR1 is MNHEY and CDR2 SVGAGI. The CDR3 spells CASSNRGYSYEQYF. The CDR3 coding sequence is TGTGCCAGCAGCAACAGGGGCTATAGCTACGAGCAGTACTTC.

The gene calls are TRBV7-9 and TRBJ2-5; 10 bases match TRBD1. TRBJ2-7 matches the DNA end more closely, so the J call is doubtful. The CDR3 consists of 14 residues. Looked up from germline, CDR1 is SEHNR and CDR2 is FQNEAQ (reference sequence). CDR3: CASSSWDRGNEQYF. CDR3 coding DNA: TGTGCCAGCAGCAGCTGGGACAGGGGAAACGAGCAGTACTTC.